This T cell receptor beta chain is drawn from a study of shared clonotypes between healthy human individuals. Terminally differentiated effector memory CD45RA+ cells were excluded by CCR7 positive selection of CD45RO-negative cells. This CDR3 has 12 amino acids. The V gene's germline CDR1 is MGHDK and CDR2 SYGVNS. The germline V and J ends were trimmed by 8 bases and 4 bases, with 8 bases remaining between them. The study's findings and limits: Specimens sampled were limited to blood, with tissue repertoires likely differing.

Here immunoSEQ multiplex PCR was the method, and the copy in TCRdb shows in-frame clones only, minus some. The data hold millions of clones, with roughly 95% observed a single time. Note on this clone: Its antigen is not known.

The TCR comes from a man between 18 and 29 years old in good health. Sequencing used naive CD8+ T cells sorted from blood. V gene TRBV25-1 combines with J gene TRBJ2-2, with D unresolved. The CDR3 DNA reads as TGTGCCAGCGCAGGTGGCACCGGGGAGCTGTTTTTT. Its protein is CASAGGTGELFF.